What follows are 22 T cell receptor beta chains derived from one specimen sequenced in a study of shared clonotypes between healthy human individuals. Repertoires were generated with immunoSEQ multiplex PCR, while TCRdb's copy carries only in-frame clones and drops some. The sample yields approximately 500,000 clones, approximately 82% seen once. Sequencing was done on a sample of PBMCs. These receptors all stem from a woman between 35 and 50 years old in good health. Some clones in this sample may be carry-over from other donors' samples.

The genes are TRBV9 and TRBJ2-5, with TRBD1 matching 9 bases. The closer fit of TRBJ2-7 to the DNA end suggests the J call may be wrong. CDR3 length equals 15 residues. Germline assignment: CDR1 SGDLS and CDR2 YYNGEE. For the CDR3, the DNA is TGTGCCAGCAGCACCCGGGACAGGGTCTCCTACGAGCAGTACTTC. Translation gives CASSTRDRVSYEQYF.

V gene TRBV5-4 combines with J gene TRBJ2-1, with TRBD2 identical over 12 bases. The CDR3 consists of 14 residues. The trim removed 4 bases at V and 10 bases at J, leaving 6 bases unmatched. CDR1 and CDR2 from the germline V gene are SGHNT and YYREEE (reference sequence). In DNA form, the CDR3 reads TGTGCCAGCAGCCCTGGGACTAGCGGGCTGGAGCAGTTCTTC. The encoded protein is CASSPGTSGLEQFF.

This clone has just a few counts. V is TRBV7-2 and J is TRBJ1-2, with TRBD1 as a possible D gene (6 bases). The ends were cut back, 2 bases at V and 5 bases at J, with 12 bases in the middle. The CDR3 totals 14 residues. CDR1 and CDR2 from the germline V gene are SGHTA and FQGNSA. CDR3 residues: CASSLLGGLYGYTF. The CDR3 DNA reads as TGTGCCAGCAGCTTATTAGGGGGTTTGTATGGCTACACCTTC.

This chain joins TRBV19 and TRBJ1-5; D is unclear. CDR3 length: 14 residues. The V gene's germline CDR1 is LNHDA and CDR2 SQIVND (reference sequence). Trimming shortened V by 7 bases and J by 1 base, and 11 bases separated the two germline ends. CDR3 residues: CASTHLSSNQPQHF. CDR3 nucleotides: TGTGCCAGTACCCACCTGTCGAGCAATCAGCCCCAGCATTTT.

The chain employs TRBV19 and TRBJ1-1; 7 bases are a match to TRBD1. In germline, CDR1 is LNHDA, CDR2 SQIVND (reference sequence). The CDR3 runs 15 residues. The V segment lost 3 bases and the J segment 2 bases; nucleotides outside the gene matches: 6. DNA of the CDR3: TGTGCCAGTAGTATGCGGACAGGCCGAAACACTGAAGCTTTCTTT. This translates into CASSMRTGRNTEAFF. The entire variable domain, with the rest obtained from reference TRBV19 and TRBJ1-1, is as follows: DGGITQSPKYLFRKEGQNVTLSCEQNLNHDAMYWYRQDPGQGLRLIYYSQIVNDFQKGDIAEGYSVSREKKESFPLTVTSAQKNPTAFYLCASSMRTGRNTEAFFGQGTRLTVV.

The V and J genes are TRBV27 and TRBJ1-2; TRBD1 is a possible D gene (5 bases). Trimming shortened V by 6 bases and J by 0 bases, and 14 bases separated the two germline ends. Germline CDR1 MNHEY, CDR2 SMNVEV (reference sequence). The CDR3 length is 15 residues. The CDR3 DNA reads TGTGCCAGCAGCTTCGCGGGACTCCCTAACTATGGCTACACCTTC. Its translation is CASSFAGLPNYGYTF.

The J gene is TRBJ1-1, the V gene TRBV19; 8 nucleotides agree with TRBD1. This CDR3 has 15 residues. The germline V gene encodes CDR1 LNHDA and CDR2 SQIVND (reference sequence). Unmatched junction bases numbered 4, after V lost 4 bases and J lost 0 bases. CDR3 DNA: TGTGCCAGTAGTACGCGGACAGGGCTGAACACTGAAGCTTTCTTT. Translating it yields CASSTRTGLNTEAFF.

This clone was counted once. CDR3 nucleotides: TGTGCCAGCAGCCGCGGGAGGGCCTCGGCAGATACGCAGTATTTT. Translation gives CASSRGRASADTQYF. The chain joins TRBV28 to TRBJ2-3, with 9 bases lining up with TRBD2. Trimming cost V 6 bases and J 4 bases; bases outside gene matches: 8. The CDR3 covers 15 residues. Germline CDR1 is MDHEN and CDR2 is SYDVKM. Using reference TRBV28 and TRBJ2-3 for the parts outside the CDR3, the full variable domain is DVKVTQSSRYLVKRTGEKVFLECVQDMDHENMFWYRQDPGLGLRLIYFSYDVKMKEKGDIPEGYSVSREKKERFSLILESASTNQTSMYLCASSRGRASADTQYFGPGTRLTVL.

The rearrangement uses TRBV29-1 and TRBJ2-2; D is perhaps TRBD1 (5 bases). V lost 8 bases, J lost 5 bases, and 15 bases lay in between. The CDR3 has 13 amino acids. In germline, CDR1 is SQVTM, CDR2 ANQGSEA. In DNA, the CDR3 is TGCAGCATTCGACAGTGGACGACCGGGGAGCTGTTTTTT. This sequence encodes CSIRQWTTGELFF.

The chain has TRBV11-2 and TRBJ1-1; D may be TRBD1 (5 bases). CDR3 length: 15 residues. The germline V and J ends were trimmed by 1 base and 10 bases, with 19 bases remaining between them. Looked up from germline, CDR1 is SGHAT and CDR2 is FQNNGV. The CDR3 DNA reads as TGTGCCAGCAGCTTAGCGGGGACGCTAAACATAGGAGCTTTCTTT. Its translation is CASSLAGTLNIGAFF.

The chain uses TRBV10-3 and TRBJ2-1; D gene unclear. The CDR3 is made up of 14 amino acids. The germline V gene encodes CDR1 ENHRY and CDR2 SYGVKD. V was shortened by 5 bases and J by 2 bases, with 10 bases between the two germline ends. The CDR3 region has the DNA TGTGCCATCAGTATTAGTTCCCCCTACAATGAGCAGTTCTTC. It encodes CAISISSPYNEQFF.

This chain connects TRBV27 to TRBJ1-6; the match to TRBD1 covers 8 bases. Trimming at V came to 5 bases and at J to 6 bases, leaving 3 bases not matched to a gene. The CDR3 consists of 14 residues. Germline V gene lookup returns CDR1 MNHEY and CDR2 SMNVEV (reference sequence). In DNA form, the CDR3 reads TGTGCCAGCAGTCTGGACAGGGTTAATTCACCCCTCCACTTT. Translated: CASSLDRVNSPLHF.

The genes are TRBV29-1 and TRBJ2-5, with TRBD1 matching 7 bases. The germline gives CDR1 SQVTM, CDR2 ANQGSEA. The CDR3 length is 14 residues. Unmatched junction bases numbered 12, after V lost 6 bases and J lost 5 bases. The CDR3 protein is CSVTKTGNRETQYF. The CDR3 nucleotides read TGCAGCGTCACCAAGACAGGGAACCGGGAGACCCAGTACTTC.

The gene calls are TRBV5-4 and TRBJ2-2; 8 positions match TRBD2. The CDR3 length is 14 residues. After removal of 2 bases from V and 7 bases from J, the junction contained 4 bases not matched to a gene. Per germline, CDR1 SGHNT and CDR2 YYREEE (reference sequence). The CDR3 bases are TGTGCCAGCAGCTTAAGCGGGGGAGGCGGGGAGCTGTTTTTT. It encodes CASSLSGGGGELFF. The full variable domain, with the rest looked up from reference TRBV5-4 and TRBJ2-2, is ETGVTQSPTHLIKTRGQQVTLRCSSQSGHNTVSWYQQALGQGPQFIFQYYREEENGRGNFPPRFSGLQFPNYSSELNVNALELDDSALYLCASSLSGGGGELFFGEGSRLTVL.

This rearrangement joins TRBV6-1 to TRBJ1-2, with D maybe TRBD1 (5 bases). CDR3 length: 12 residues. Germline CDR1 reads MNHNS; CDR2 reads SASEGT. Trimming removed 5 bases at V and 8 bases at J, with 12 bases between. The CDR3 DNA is TGTGCCAGCAGTCCCGGGACCGAAGGCTACACCTTC. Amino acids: CASSPGTEGYTF.

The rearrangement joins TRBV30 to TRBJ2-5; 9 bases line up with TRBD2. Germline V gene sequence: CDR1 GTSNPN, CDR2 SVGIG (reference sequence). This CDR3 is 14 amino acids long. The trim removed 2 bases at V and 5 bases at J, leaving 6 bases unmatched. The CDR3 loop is CAWSTGLAWETQYF. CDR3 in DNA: TGTGCCTGGAGTACGGGACTAGCATGGGAGACCCAGTACTTC.

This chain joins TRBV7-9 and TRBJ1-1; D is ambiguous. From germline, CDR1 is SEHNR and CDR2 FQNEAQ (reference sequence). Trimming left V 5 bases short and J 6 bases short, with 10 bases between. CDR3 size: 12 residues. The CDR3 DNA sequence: TGTGCCAGCAGCGATTCCAGCGCTGAAGCTTTCTTT. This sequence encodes CASSDSSAEAFF.

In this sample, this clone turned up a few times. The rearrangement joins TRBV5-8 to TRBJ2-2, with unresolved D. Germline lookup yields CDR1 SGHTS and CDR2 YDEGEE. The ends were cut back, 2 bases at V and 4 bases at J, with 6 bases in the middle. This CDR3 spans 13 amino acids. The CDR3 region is CASSFAGTGELFF. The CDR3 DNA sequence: TGTGCCAGCAGCTTTGCTGGCACCGGGGAGCTGTTTTTT.

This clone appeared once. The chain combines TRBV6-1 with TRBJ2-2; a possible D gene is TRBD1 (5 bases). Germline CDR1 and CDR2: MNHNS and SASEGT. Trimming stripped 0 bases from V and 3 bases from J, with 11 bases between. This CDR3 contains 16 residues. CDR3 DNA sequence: TGTGCCAGCAGTGAAGCTCAGGGATTTTACACCGGGGAGCTGTTTTTT. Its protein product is CASSEAQGFYTGELFF.

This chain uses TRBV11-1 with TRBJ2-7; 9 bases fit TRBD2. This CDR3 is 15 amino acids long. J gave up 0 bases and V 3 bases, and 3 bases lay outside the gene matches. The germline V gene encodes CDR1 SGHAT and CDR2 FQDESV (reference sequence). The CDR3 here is CASSFLAGFSYEQYF. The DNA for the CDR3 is TGTGCCAGCAGCTTTCTAGCGGGATTCTCCTACGAGCAGTACTTC.

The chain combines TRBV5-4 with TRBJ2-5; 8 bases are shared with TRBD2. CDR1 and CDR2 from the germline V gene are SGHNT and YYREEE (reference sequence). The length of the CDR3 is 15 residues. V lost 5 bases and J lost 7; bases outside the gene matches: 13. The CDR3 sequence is CASSMAAGERGTQYF. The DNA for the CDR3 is TGTGCCAGCAGTATGGCAGCGGGAGAGAGGGGGACCCAGTACTTC.

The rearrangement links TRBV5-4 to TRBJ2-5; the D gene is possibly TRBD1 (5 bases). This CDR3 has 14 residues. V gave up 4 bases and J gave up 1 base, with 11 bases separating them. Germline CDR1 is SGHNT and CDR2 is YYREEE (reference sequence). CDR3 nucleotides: TGTGCCAGCAGCCCTAGAAGGGGCCAAGAGACCCAGTACTTC. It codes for CASSPRRGQETQYF.